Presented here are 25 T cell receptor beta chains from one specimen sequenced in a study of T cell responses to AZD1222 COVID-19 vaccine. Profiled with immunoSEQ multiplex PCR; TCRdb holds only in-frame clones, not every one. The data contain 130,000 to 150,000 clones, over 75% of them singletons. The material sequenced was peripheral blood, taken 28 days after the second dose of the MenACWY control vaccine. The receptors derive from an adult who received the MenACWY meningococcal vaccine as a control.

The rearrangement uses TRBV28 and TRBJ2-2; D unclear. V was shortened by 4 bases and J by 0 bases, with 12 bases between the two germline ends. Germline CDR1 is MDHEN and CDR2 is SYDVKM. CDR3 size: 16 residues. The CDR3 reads CASSSPIFSNTGELFF. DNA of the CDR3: TGTGCCAGCAGTTCACCGATATTTTCGAACACCGGGGAGCTGTTTTTT.

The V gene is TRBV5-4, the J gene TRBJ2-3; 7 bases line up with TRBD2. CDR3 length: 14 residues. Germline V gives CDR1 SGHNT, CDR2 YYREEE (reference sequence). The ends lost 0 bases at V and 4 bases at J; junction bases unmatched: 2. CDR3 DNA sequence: TGTGCCAGCAGCTTGGCGGGAGGTCCAGATACGCAGTATTTT. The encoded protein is CASSLAGGPDTQYF.

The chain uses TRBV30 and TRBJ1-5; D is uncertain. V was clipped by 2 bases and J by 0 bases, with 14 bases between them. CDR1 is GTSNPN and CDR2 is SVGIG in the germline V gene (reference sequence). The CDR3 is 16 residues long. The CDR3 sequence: CAWSSDRSYSNQPQHF. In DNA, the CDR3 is TGTGCCTGGAGTTCGGACCGCTCGTATAGCAATCAGCCCCAGCATTTT.

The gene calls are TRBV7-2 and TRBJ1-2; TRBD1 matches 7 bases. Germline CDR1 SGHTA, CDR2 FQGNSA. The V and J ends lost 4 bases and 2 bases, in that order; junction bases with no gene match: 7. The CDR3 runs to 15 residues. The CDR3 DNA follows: TGTGCCAGCAGCTCCCCGGGCAGGGGGAACTATGGCTACACCTTC. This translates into CASSSPGRGNYGYTF.

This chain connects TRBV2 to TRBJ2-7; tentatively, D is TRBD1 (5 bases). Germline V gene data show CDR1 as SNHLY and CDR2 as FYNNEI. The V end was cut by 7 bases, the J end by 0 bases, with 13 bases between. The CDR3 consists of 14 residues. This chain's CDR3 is CASIVQGSSYEQYF. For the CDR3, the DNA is TGTGCCAGCATAGTGCAGGGTAGCTCCTACGAGCAGTACTTC.

In DNA, the CDR3 is TGTGCCACCAGTGACCCTCGAGGGGGACGGGCCAGCGAGCAGTACTTC. As protein: CATSDPRGGRASEQYF. V is TRBV24-1 and J is TRBJ2-7; a possible D gene is TRBD1 (6 bases). Germline V CDR1 and CDR2: KGHDR, SFDVKD. The CDR3 has 16 residues. The V end was cut by 4 bases, the J end by 6 bases, with 21 bases between.

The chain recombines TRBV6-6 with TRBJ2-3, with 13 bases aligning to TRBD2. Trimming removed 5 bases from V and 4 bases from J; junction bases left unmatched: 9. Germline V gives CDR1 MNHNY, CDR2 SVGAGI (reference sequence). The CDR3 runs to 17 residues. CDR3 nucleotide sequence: TGTGCCAGCAGTCTGGATCTGGGACTAGCGGGACCAGATACGCAGTATTTT. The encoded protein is CASSLDLGLAGPDTQYF.

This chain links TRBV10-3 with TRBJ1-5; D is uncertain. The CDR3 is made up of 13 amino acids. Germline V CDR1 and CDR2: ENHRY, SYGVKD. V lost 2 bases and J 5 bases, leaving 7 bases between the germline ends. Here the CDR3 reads CAISEGGHQPQHF. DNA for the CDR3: TGTGCCATCAGTGAGGGAGGGCATCAGCCCCAGCATTTT.

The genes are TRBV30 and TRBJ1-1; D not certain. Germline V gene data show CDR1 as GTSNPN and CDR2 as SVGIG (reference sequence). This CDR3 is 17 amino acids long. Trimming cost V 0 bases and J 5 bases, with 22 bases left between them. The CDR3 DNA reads TGTGCCTGGAGTGTTGGGCAGTTGAATCCCCCGAGAACTGAAGCTTTCTTT. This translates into CAWSVGQLNPPRTEAFF. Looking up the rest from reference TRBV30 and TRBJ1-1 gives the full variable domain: SQTIHQWPATLVQPVGSPLSLECTVEGTSNPNLYWYRQAAGRGLQLLFYSVGIGQISSEVPQNLSASRPQDRQFILSSKKLLLSDSGFYLCAWSVGQLNPPRTEAFFGQGTRLTVV.

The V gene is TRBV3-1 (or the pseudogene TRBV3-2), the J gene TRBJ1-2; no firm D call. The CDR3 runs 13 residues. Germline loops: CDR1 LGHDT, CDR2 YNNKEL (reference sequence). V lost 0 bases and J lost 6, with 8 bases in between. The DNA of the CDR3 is TGTGCCAGCAGCCAAGAGGCCCGGAATGGCTACACCTTC. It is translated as CASSQEARNGYTF.

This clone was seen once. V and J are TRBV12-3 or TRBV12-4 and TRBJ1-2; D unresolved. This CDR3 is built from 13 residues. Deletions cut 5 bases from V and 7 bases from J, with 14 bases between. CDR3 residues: CASSEDAPLGYTF. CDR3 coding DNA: TGTGCCAGCAGTGAGGACGCCCCCCTTGGCTACACCTTC.

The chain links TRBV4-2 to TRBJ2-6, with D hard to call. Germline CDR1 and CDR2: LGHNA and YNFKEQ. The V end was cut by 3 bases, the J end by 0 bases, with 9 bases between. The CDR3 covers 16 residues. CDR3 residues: CASSQQKSSGANVLTF. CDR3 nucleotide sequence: TGTGCCAGCAGCCAGCAGAAGAGCTCTGGGGCCAACGTCCTGACTTTC.

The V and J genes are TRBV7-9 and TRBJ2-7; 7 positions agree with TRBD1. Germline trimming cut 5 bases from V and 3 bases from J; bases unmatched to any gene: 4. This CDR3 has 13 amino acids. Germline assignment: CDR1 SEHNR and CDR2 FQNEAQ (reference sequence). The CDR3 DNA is TGTGCCAGCAGCCGATCAGGGGGCTACGAGCAGTACTTC. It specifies CASSRSGGYEQYF.

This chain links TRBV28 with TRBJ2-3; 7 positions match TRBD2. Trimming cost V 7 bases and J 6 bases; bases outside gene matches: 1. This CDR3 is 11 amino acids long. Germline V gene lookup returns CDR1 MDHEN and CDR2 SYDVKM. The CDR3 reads CASTTSDTQYF. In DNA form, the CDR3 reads TGTGCCAGCACGACTAGCGATACGCAGTATTTT.

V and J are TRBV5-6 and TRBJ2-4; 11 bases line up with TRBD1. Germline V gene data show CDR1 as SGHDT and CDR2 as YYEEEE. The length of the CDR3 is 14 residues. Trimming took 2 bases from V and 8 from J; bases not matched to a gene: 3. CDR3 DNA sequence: TGTGCCAGCAGCTTCCCGGGACAGGGGGACATTCAGTACTTC. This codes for CASSFPGQGDIQYF.

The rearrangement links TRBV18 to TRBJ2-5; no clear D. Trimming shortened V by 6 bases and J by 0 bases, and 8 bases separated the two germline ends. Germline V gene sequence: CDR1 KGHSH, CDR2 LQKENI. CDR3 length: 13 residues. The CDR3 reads CASSVGNQETQYF. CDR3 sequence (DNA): TGTGCCAGCTCCGTAGGGAACCAAGAGACCCAGTACTTC.

In DNA, the CDR3 is TGTGCCAGCAGCTTAGTCTACAGTCCCTACGAGCAGTACTTC. It translates to CASSLVYSPYEQYF. The chain couples TRBV7-9 to TRBJ2-7; D gene unclear. With 1 base removed from V and 2 bases from J, the gap between germline ends came to 9 bases. This CDR3 contains 14 residues. Germline values: CDR1 SEHNR, CDR2 FQNEAQ (reference sequence).

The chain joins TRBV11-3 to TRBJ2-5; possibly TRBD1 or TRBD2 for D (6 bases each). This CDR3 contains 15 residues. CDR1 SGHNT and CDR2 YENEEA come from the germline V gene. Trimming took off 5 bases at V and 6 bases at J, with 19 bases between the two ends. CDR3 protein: CASSLLRGREKTQYF. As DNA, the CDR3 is TGTGCCAGCAGCCTCCTCAGGGGTCGGGAGAAGACCCAGTACTTC.

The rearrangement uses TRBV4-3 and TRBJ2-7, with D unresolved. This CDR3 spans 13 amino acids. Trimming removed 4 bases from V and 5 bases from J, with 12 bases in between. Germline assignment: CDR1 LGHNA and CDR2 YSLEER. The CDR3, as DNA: TGCGCCAGCAGCCTAAGGGCCGGCGACGAGCAGTACTTC. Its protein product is CASSLRAGDEQYF.

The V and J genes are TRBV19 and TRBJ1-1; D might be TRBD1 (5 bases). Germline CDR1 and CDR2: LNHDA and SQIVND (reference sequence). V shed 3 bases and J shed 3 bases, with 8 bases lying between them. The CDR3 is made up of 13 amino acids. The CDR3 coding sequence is TGTGCCAGTAGTATCGGGGGGTACACTGAAGCTTTCTTT. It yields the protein CASSIGGYTEAFF.

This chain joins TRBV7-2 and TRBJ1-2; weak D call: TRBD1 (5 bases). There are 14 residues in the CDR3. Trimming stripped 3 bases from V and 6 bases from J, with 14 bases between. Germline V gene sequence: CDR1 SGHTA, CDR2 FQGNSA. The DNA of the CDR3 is TGTGCCAGCAGCTTTAGGGACTTACTGGATGGCTACACCTTC. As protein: CASSFRDLLDGYTF.

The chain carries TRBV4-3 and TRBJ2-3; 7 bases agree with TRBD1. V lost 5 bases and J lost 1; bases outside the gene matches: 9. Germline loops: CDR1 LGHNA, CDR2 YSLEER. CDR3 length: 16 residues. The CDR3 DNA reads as TGCGCCAGCAGCGACCTCGACAGGGATGGCACAGATACGCAGTATTTT. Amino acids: CASSDLDRDGTDTQYF.

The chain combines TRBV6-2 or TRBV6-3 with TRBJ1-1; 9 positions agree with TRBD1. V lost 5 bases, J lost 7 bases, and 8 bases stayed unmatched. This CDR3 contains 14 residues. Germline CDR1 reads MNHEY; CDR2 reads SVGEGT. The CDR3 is CASSRDRAHVEAFF. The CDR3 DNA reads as TGTGCCAGCAGTCGGGACAGGGCCCACGTTGAAGCTTTCTTT.

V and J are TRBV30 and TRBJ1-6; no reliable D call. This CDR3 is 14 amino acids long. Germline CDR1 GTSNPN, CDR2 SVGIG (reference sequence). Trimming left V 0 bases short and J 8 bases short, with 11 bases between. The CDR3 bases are TGTGCCTGGAGTGTACTTCTTGGGGATTCACCCCTCCACTTT. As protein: CAWSVLLGDSPLHF.

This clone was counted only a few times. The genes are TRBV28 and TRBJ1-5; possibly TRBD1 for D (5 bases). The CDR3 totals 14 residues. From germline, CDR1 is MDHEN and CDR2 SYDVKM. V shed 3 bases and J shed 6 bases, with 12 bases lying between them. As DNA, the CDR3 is TGTGCCAGCAGTTTTCGTCAGGGCAGTCAGCCCCAGCATTTT. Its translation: CASSFRQGSQPQHF.